A selection of T cell receptor beta chains follows, all from one sample in a study of blood T cell repertoires in COVID-19. Clones were read by immunoSEQ multiplex PCR, and TCRdb kept only the in-frame ones, dropping some. The sample has about half a million clones; 89% are singletons. The sample was peripheral blood. These receptor sequences come from a young man with COVID-19, enrolled during active disease. CDR3s include the opening cysteine and the closing phenylalanine or tryptophan. Only part of the rows carry a size: once, few, many, or a class if the clone is expanded.

>TRBV11-2|-|17|TRBJ1-6
CASSHISGTVTNSPLHF
>TRBV2|-|14|TRBJ1-2
CASSEAAAFYGYTF
>TRBV4-1|-|13|TRBJ2-3
CASSLGVGGGQYF
>TRBV12-3/TRBV12-4|-|13|TRBJ2-3
CASSSGVTDTQYF
>TRBV5-1|-|13|TRBJ2-7
CASSWAGFYEQYF
>TRBV6-5|-|14|TRBJ2-5
CASSSRQGGKTQYF
>TRBV27|-|14|TRBJ2-7
CASSLRTGSYEQYF
>TRBV29-1|-|13|TRBJ1-3
CSVLGREGNTIYF
>TRBV6-1|-|14|TRBJ2-7
CASSEEGQDYEQYF
>TRBV24-1|-|15|TRBJ2-5
CATSEKTGVRETQYF
>TRBV4-1|-|17|TRBJ1-5
CASSQVVTRRGNQPQHF
>TRBV7-6|-|14|TRBJ2-3
CASSLEGGTDTQYF
>TRBV5-1|-|15|TRBJ2-2
CASSLETANTGELFF
>TRBV6-4|-|14|TRBJ1-1
CASSLDRVGTEAFF
>TRBV4-1|-|16|TRBJ2-5
CASSQYPPDREETQYF
>TRBV19|once|15|TRBJ1-1
CASSIASGRNTEAFF
>TRBV19|-|14|TRBJ1-3
CASTPTRTGNTIYF
>TRBV4-1|-|15|TRBJ1-2
CASSLRGQGNYGYTF
>TRBV12-3/TRBV12-4|-|12|TRBJ2-3
CASAGGHDTQYF
>TRBV27|-|15|TRBJ2-4
CASSLGAVAKNIQYF
>TRBV27|-|17|TRBJ1-6
CASSTGTAYSYNSPLHF
>TRBV24-1|-|15|TRBJ2-7
CATSDSGSGTYEQYF
>TRBV18|-|15|TRBJ1-3
CASSPGQAPGNTIYF
>TRBV10-1|-|16|TRBJ2-2
CASSEFILERTGELFF
>TRBV12-5|-|20|TRBJ2-7
CASGYQPPGLAGGLSYEQYF
>TRBV18|-|14|TRBJ1-2
CASSRDRERNGYTF
>TRBV6-1|-|17|TRBJ1-3
CASSEARPGEAGNTIYF
>TRBV5-4|once|15|TRBJ2-7
CASSLAGGPLHEQYF
>TRBV7-3|-|15|TRBJ2-3
CASSLGLTGADTQYF
>TRBV10-3|-|12|TRBJ1-1
CAISAENTEAFF
>TRBV10-3|-|13|TRBJ2-7
CAIMGTGAYEQYF
>TRBV30|few|18|TRBJ1-4
CAWSVRRWNRGVNEKLFF
>TRBV6-5|-|14|TRBJ1-5
CASRPRQGPQPQHF
>TRBV29-1|-|17|TRBJ2-3
CSVNVSPTGGFTDTQYF
>TRBV5-1|once|16|TRBJ2-5
CASSDGTSGSGETQYF
>TRBV19|-|16|TRBJ2-2
CASSIEGGVYTGELFF
>TRBV30|once|13|TRBJ1-6
CAWRTQGFSPLHF
>TRBV2|-|19|TRBJ2-3
CASSDGGRRTTRPALTQYF
>TRBV11-3|-|20|TRBJ2-1
CASSLDWHPREGLAYNEQFF
>TRBV5-1|-|13|TRBJ2-7
CASSYSGDYEQYF
>TRBV30|once|13|TRBJ2-5
CAWSRTSRETQYF
>TRBV27|-|15|TRBJ2-3
CASSLLADSTDTQYF
>TRBV5-8|-|15|TRBJ1-5
CASSLEGYSNQPQHF
>TRBV12-3/TRBV12-4|once|13|TRBJ2-7
CASNRGRSYEQYF
>TRBV5-8|-|18|TRBJ2-1
CASSTGLAGGSGYNEQFF
>TRBV12-3/TRBV12-4|-|11|TRBJ2-7
CASSPSGEQYF